This TCR beta chain was retrieved from a study of CD8+CD57+ T cells in acquired aplastic anemia. Study summary: There were about 11 million reads, on average, for CD4+ cells from healthy donors. Overall study results and limits: A set of more than 25 CD8+ CDR3 sequences was shared between patients and controls, and these sequences appeared highly expressed in patients. Between the patient and control groups, CD8+ Simpson's diversity did not differ significantly.

CDR3 and TCR beta VDJ profiling relied on a genomic DNA template. TCRdb re-called the reads with MiXCR, one entry per CDR3 protein. The sample includes about 110,000 distinct CDR3 sequences, 50% to 65% of them seen just once. This clonotype came up many times. Its antigen is not identified. Germline-derived CDR1 and CDR2 are SGDLS and YYNGEE. V was trimmed by 2 bases and J by 15 bases, leaving 18 bases between them. The CDR3 is 13 amino acids. This receptor was identified in a human donor in good health, serving as a control. The sequenced material came from sorted CD4+, CD8+, or CD8+CD57+ T cells (not recorded which) from PBMCs. V usage is TRBV9 and J usage is TRBJ2-1; possible D gene TRBD2, 6 bases. The CDR3 bases are TGTGCCAGCAGCGTTGGCTCCCGGGACTTTCTGTTCTTC. This gives the protein CASSVGSRDFLFF.